Listed below are T cell receptor beta chains from one sample, sequenced in a study of T cells in Graves' hyperthyroidism and ophthalmopathy. Each CDR3 protein is one row after TCRdb ran MiXCR on the multiplex PCR reads. The table includes 490,000 or so distinct CDR3 sequences, under 25% detected once. Sequenced input: blood. These receptors originate from a woman between 65 and 79 years old with Graves' ophthalmopathy. Each CDR3 is given with its conserved first and last residue. The D gene is left open where the match is weak. Size tells how often a clone was seen (once, few, many) or the class of an expanded clone, and some rows leave it out.

d_call: .; v_call: TRBV19; clone_size: .; j_call: TRBJ1-1; cdr3_aa: CASSIEAGLLTEAFF; cdr3_nt: TGTGCCAGTAGTATAGAAGCGGGGTTGTTGACTGAAGCTTTCTTT
d_call: TRBD1; v_call: TRBV7-9; clone_size: few; j_call: TRBJ2-7; cdr3_aa: CASSEGTDPREQYF; cdr3_nt: TGTGCCAGCAGCGAAGGGACAGACCCGCGAGAGCAGTACTTC
d_call: .; v_call: TRBV5-1; clone_size: .; j_call: TRBJ1-1; cdr3_aa: CASRPGEMNTEAFF; cdr3_nt: TGCGCCAGCCGCCCAGGGGAGATGAACACTGAAGCTTTCTTT
d_call: .; v_call: TRBV12-3/TRBV12-4; clone_size: .; j_call: TRBJ2-7; cdr3_aa: CASSLGSPSYRNEQYF; cdr3_nt: TGTGCCAGCAGTTTAGGTTCGCCTAGCTATAGGAATGAGCAGTACTTC
d_call: TRBD1; v_call: TRBV28; clone_size: many; j_call: TRBJ1-1; cdr3_aa: CASSWGTGGMNTEAFF; cdr3_nt: TGTGCCAGCAGTTGGGGGACAGGGGGTATGAACACTGAAGCTTTCTTT
d_call: .; v_call: TRBV2; clone_size: few; j_call: TRBJ1-5; cdr3_aa: CASSEIIYSNQPQHF; cdr3_nt: TGTGCCAGCAGCGAAATCATATATAGCAATCAGCCCCAGCATTTT
d_call: .; v_call: TRBV5-1; clone_size: few; j_call: TRBJ2-7; cdr3_aa: CASSLSARASYEQYF; cdr3_nt: TGCGCCAGCAGCTTGTCGGCCAGGGCGTCCTACGAGCAGTACTTC
d_call: .; v_call: TRBV7-3; clone_size: .; j_call: TRBJ1-5; cdr3_aa: CASSSSRSSNQPQHF; cdr3_nt: TGTGCCAGCAGCTCTTCCCGGAGTAGCAATCAGCCCCAGCATTTT
d_call: .; v_call: TRBV6-2/TRBV6-3; clone_size: once; j_call: TRBJ2-1; cdr3_aa: CASTLPGRNNEQFF; cdr3_nt: TGTGCCAGCACCCTACCGGGCCGAAACAATGAGCAGTTCTTC
d_call: .; v_call: TRBV5-1; clone_size: .; j_call: TRBJ1-3; cdr3_aa: CASGLVSGNTIYF; cdr3_nt: TGCGCCAGCGGATTGGTATCTGGAAACACCATATATTTT